The rows below give T cell receptor beta chains drawn from one sample of a study of glioma-infiltrating T cells. TCRdb reprocessed the multiplex PCR reads via MiXCR and lists one record per CDR3 protein. The sample lists about 410,000 distinct CDR3 sequences, more than 35% occurring once. Sequencing was carried out using glioma tissue, nonneoplastic brain tissue, or PBMCs (not recorded which). Receptors originate from a human donor with low-grade glioma or glioblastoma, undergoing nonglioma brain surgery, or in good health (not recorded which). The CDR3 runs from the conserved cysteine through the conserved F or W. The D gene is left open where the match is weak. Size tells how often a clone was seen (once, few, many) or the class of an expanded clone, and some rows leave it out.

j_call | clone_size | v_call | d_call | cdr3_nt | cdr3_aa
TRBJ1-3 | few | TRBV28 | . | TGTGCCAGCACCCCCTTTAAGGCCGCGGGAAACACCATATATTTT | CASTPFKAAGNTIYF
TRBJ2-1 | . | TRBV6-6 | TRBD1 | TGTGCCAGCAGTTACTCGACAGGGAGCTCCTACAATGAGCAGTTCTTC | CASSYSTGSSYNEQFF
TRBJ2-7 | . | TRBV4-1 | . | TGCGCCAGCAGCCAAGAATTGAGCAGTCCCGAGCAGTACTTC | CASSQELSSPEQYF
TRBJ2-5 | many | TRBV6-1 | TRBD2 | TGTGCCAGCATTCTAGCGGGCACGCACCGGGAGACCCAGTACTTC | CASILAGTHRETQYF
TRBJ1-2 | . | TRBV5-8 | TRBD1 | TGTGCCAGCAGCACGGCGGCAGGGGGCTATGGCTACACCTTC | CASSTAAGGYGYTF
TRBJ1-1 | many | TRBV20-1 | . | TGCAGTGCAGACACAGGGTCGAACACTGAAGCTTTCTTT | CSADTGSNTEAFF
TRBJ2-7 | many | TRBV27 | TRBD1 | TGTGCCAGCAGTTTCCAGGGGGTTGAGCAGTACTTC | CASSFQGVEQYF
TRBJ1-1 | . | TRBV7-3 | . | TGTGCCAGCAGCGGAGAGGGGGGCACTGAAGCTTTCTTT | CASSGEGGTEAFF
TRBJ2-7 | few | TRBV2 | TRBD1 | TGTGCCAGCAGTGAACAGGGGGCGTCCTACGAGCAGTACTTC | CASSEQGASYEQYF
TRBJ2-7 | . | TRBV5-1 | . | TGCGCCAGCAGCACCTATAACGAGCAGTACTTC | CASSTYNEQYF
TRBJ2-1 | . | TRBV20-1 | . | TGCAGTGCTACGCTCCTAGCTCGGTTGGGACCCTACGAGCAGTTCTTC | CSATLLARLGPYEQFF
TRBJ2-5 | . | TRBV4-1 | . | TGCGCAAGCAGCCAAAAACCAGGGGTAGAGACCCAGTACTTC | CASSQKPGVETQYF
TRBJ2-3 | . | TRBV11-2 | TRBD2 | TGTGCCAGCAGCTCCACTCTAGCGGGAGCGACAGATACGCAGTATTTT | CASSSTLAGATDTQYF
TRBJ2-7 | . | TRBV20-1 | . | TGCAGTGTCCCTACTCCCAGGGACGTCCCTTACGAGCAGTACTTC | CSVPTPRDVPYEQYF
TRBJ1-6 | . | TRBV28 | TRBD1 | TGTGCCAGCATGGCTGGACAGGGACTTTCACCCCTCCACTTT | CASMAGQGLSPLHF